One sample yielded the 21 T cell receptor beta chains listed below, sequenced in a study of neurological immune-mediated disorders (dated by TCRdb to about 2019). The sample's time point label is to be understood as: longitudinal time-point 1 (baseline). Libraries were made using 5' RACE. This sample was sequenced with an Illumina HiSeq 2500. The raw public reads went through TCRdb reprocessing: fastp at Q25, MiXCR clone calling, in-frame beta chains kept. Identical CDR3 proteins give one entry, which carries the most common genes and DNA. Within this sample are about 71,000 distinct CDR3 sequences, with about 10% of them counted one time only. Of the sample, 9.5% to 10% falls within the top ten clones. Sequenced sample: PBMCs. The receptors stem from a man aged 25-45 years in good health.

This clonotype was recorded at least ten times. The chain couples TRBV14 to TRBJ2-5; perhaps D is TRBD1 or TRBD2 (5 bases each). V was trimmed by 5 bases and J by 2 bases, leaving 15 bases between them. The CDR3 covers 15 residues. Germline V gene data show CDR1 as SGHDN and CDR2 as FVKESK. CDR3 loop: CASSIRDLPQETQYF. DNA of the CDR3: TGTGCCAGCAGCATCCGGGACCTCCCGCAAGAGACCCAGTACTTC.

This clonotype has just a few counts. The chain uses TRBV28 and TRBJ2-1; possible D gene TRBD2, 6 bases. Germline-derived CDR1 and CDR2 are MDHEN and SYDVKM. The CDR3 runs 15 residues. Trimming took 2 bases from V and 7 from J, leaving 15 bases between them. The CDR3 reads CASSLRSRAGNEQFF. CDR3 sequence (DNA): TGTGCCAGCAGTTTAAGGTCCCGGGCGGGGAATGAGCAGTTCTTC.

This clonotype was observed many times. The chain employs TRBV6-2 or TRBV6-3 and TRBJ2-5; D is possibly TRBD1 or TRBD2 (5 bases each). Between the trimmed V and J ends, which lost 7 bases and 1 base, there was a span of 19 bases. This CDR3 comprises 16 residues. Germline CDR1 MNHEY, CDR2 SVGEGT. The CDR3 sequence is CASKDPGPAPQETQYF. CDR3 DNA: TGTGCCAGCAAAGATCCGGGGCCTGCCCCCCAAGAGACCCAGTACTTC.

This clonotype showed up many times. V usage is TRBV6-5 and J usage is TRBJ1-6; TRBD1 matches 11 bases. This CDR3 spans 15 amino acids. CDR1 and CDR2 (germline): MNHEY, SVGAGI. V lost 7 bases, J lost 9 bases, and 8 bases stayed unmatched. The DNA for the CDR3 is TGTGCCAGCAATCCCTCCGGGACAGGGGGTTCACCCCTCCACTTT. Amino acid sequence: CASNPSGTGGSPLHF.

At least ten counts were recorded for this clonotype. V usage is TRBV20-1 and J usage is TRBJ2-1; possible D gene TRBD2, 5 bases. Trimming left V 5 bases short and J 6 bases short, with 23 bases between. The CDR3 contains 16 residues. Germline CDR1 is DFQATT and CDR2 is SNEGSKA (reference sequence). The CDR3 reads CSAGGEGEGVSNEQFF. The CDR3 DNA is TGCAGTGCTGGAGGTGAAGGTGAGGGAGTCAGCAATGAGCAGTTCTTC.

This clonotype was picked up a small number of times. J is TRBJ2-7 and V is TRBV5-1; TRBD2 matches at 13 bases. This CDR3 spans 15 amino acids. The germline gives CDR1 SGHRS, CDR2 YFSETQ. Germline trimming cut 0 bases from V and 4 bases from J; bases unmatched to any gene: 1. The CDR3, as DNA: TGCGCCAGCAGCTTGGAACTAGCGGGAGGGTACGAGCAGTACTTC. Amino acid sequence: CASSLELAGGYEQYF.

This clonotype has just a few counts. The J gene is TRBJ1-1, the V gene TRBV5-1; 7 bases agree with TRBD1. V lost 3 bases and J lost 4; bases outside the gene matches: 6. This CDR3 is built from 14 residues. Per germline, CDR1 SGHRS and CDR2 YFSETQ. The CDR3 region has the DNA TGCGCCAGCAGCTGGGGACAGATCGCCACTGAAGCTTTCTTT. Protein sequence: CASSWGQIATEAFF.

This clonotype was seen many times. Here the CDR3 DNA reads TGTGCCAGCAGCTTATTTGAGGCGGGGAATGAGCAGTTCTTC. Translated: CASSLFEAGNEQFF. This sequence joins TRBV11-2 and TRBJ2-1, with D possibly TRBD2 on 6 matching bases. CDR3 length: 14 amino acids. Trimming shortened V by 2 bases and J by 7 bases, and 12 bases separated the two germline ends. CDR1 SGHAT and CDR2 FQNNGV come from the germline V gene.

This clonotype occurred many times. This chain connects TRBV20-1 to TRBJ2-7; 14 bases map to TRBD2. The CDR3 totals 17 residues. Germline trimming cut 4 bases from V and 0 bases from J; bases unmatched to any gene: 8. The germline V gene has CDR1 DFQATT and CDR2 SNEGSKA (reference sequence). CDR3 nucleotide sequence: TGCAGTGCTACCGCCGAGACTAGCGGGAGGGTCTCCTACGAGCAGTACTTC. It yields the protein CSATAETSGRVSYEQYF.

This clonotype was seen repeatedly, ten times or more. The V call is TRBV5-1, the J call TRBJ1-5; D ambiguous. V dropped 5 bases and J dropped 4 bases, with 7 bases sitting between them. The V gene's germline CDR1 is SGHRS and CDR2 YFSETQ. There are 12 residues in the CDR3. Here the CDR3 reads CASRLANQPQHF. CDR3 coding DNA: TGCGCCAGCAGGCTAGCGAATCAGCCCCAGCATTTT. Drawing the rest from reference TRBV5-1 and TRBJ1-5, the complete variable domain is KAGVTQTPRYLIKTRGQQVTLSCSPISGHRSVSWYQQTPGQGLQFLFEYFSETQRNKGNFPGRFSGRQFSNSRSEMNVSTLELGDSALYLCASRLANQPQHFGDGTRLSIL.

This clonotype was observed at least ten times. V is TRBV7-3 and J is TRBJ2-3; possible D gene TRBD2, 6 bases. Germline lookup yields CDR1 SGHTA and CDR2 FQGTGA. The length of the CDR3 is 15 residues. Trimming stripped 5 bases from V and 3 bases from J, with 15 bases between. The CDR3 sequence: CASSGSGERTDTQYF. Written as DNA, the CDR3 is TGTGCCAGCAGCGGGTCGGGGGAGCGGACAGATACGCAGTATTTT.

This clonotype came up many times. The V call is TRBV7-9, the J call TRBJ2-3, with 12 positions matching TRBD2. There are 14 residues in the CDR3. CDR1 SEHNR and CDR2 FQNEAQ come from the germline V gene (reference sequence). The junction had 7 bases not matched to a gene; V was cut back by 8 bases and J by 7 bases. The CDR3 nucleotides read TGTGCCAGCCGACTAGCGGGAGTCTGGAATACGCAGTATTTT. Residues: CASRLAGVWNTQYF.

A word on this clonotype: Germline is not matched at one junction end, which may reflect a read error. The chain is built from TRBV12-3 or TRBV12-4 and TRBJ2-1; 11 positions match TRBD2. This CDR3 has 15 residues. The CDR3 sequence is CASSLAGGVYNDQFF. In DNA form, the CDR3 reads TGTGCCAGCAGCCTAGCGGGAGGCGTCTACAATGACCAGTTCTTC.

In this sample, this clonotype turned up many times. The V call is TRBV28, the J call TRBJ2-5; TRBD1 is a possible D gene (6 bases). Germline CDR1 and CDR2: MDHEN and SYDVKM. The CDR3 covers 14 residues. Trimming stripped 5 bases from V and 5 bases from J, with 15 bases between. The CDR3 DNA is TGTGCCAGCAGTCCCCGGACAGCGACGGAGACCCAGTACTTC. Translating it yields CASSPRTATETQYF.

This clonotype was seen ten or more times. The chain couples TRBV10-3 to TRBJ1-5; 9 positions agree with TRBD1. V gave up 2 bases and J gave up 4 bases; unmatched junction bases: 3. This CDR3 region has 15 residues. CDR1 and CDR2 (germline): ENHRY, SYGVKD. This CDR3 reads CAISELDRGNQPQHF. Written as DNA, the CDR3 is TGTGCCATCAGTGAGCTGGACAGGGGAAATCAGCCCCAGCATTTT.

This clonotype was seen repeatedly, ten times or more. The rearrangement joins TRBV7-6 to TRBJ2-7; D possibly corresponds to TRBD2 (7 bases). The CDR3 sequence is 15 residues long. CDR1 SGHVS and CDR2 FNYEAQ come from the germline V gene. Deletions cut 5 bases from V and 1 base from J, with 15 bases between. The CDR3 reads CASSRTGGDSYEQYF. CDR3 nucleotide sequence: TGTGCCAGCAGCCGTACGGGGGGCGATTCCTACGAGCAGTACTTC.

This clonotype was seen ten or more times. The genes are TRBV19 and TRBJ1-1; D is perhaps TRBD1 (5 bases). From germline, CDR1 is LNHDA and CDR2 SQIVND (reference sequence). The CDR3 is made up of 16 amino acids. The V and J ends lost 8 bases and 5 bases respectively, with 24 bases between them. The CDR3 loop is CASRRQRVGEKTEAFF. Written as DNA, the CDR3 is TGTGCCAGTCGTCGACAGAGGGTCGGGGAGAAAACTGAAGCTTTCTTT.

This clonotype was seen many times. CDR3 sequence reads: CASSLEGTGENSPLHF. The CDR3 DNA sequence: TGCGCCAGCAGCTTGGAAGGGACAGGGGAAAATTCACCCCTCCACTTT. V and J are TRBV5-1 and TRBJ1-6, with 10 bases matching TRBD1. The CDR3 runs 16 residues. The junction had 4 bases not matched to a gene; V was cut back by 0 bases and J by 7 bases. Looked up from germline, CDR1 is SGHRS and CDR2 is YFSETQ.

In this sample, this clonotype is medium-sized (0.01 to 0.1%). CDR3 region: CASSGGYLTDTQYF. DNA of the CDR3: TGTGCCAGCAGCGGGGGCTACCTCACAGATACGCAGTATTTT. The rearrangement links TRBV7-9 to TRBJ2-3; the D gene is possibly TRBD1 (6 bases). Trimming pared 5 bases from V and 2 bases from J, leaving 11 bases between. There are 14 residues in the CDR3. The germline CDR1 and CDR2 sequences are SEHNR and FQNEAQ (reference sequence).

This clonotype was observed many times. This rearrangement joins TRBV3-1 to TRBJ2-7, with 7 bases fitting TRBD2. Germline trimming cut 4 bases from V and 0 bases from J; bases unmatched to any gene: 3. The CDR3 sequence is 14 residues long. The germline gives CDR1 LGHDT, CDR2 YNNKEL (reference sequence). CDR3 sequence reads: CASSRGSSSYEQYF. The CDR3 coding sequence is TGTGCCAGCAGCCGCGGGAGTAGCTCCTACGAGCAGTACTTC.

Many counts were recorded for this clonotype. The CDR3 loop is CASSQDMWGRWHF. The CDR3 DNA reads TGCGCCAGCAGCCAAGATATGTGGGGACGTTGGCATTTT. The chain is built from TRBV4-1 and TRBJ1-5; tentatively, D is TRBD1 (5 bases). Germline CDR1 is MGHRA and CDR2 is YSYEKL. Trimming removed 0 bases at V and 15 bases at J, with 15 bases between. CDR3 length: 13 residues.